These 24 T cell receptor beta chains share one sample of origin, sequenced in a study of T-cell reconstitution after alpha-beta-depleted transplantation in children (dated by TCRdb to 2015 to 2016). Library preparation was by PCR. Sequencing was performed on an Illumina HiSeq 2500. TCR libraries were prepared with molecular barcoding, using unique molecular identifiers to normalize TCRbeta repertoire quantification. TCRdb trimmed the raw reads at Q25, called clones with MiXCR and kept productive beta chains. For every CDR3 protein sequence, its rows merge into one entry that carries the most common genes and DNA. For this sample there are a few hundred thousand distinct CDR3 sequences; 25% to 30% appear just once. The ten most abundant clones make up 30% to 40% of the sample. The treatment or condition label on this specimen signifies: allogeneic hematopoietic cell transplantation with graft depleted of TCRalphabeta T cells and CD19 B cells.

The sequencing used PBMCs, collected before TCRalphabeta/CD19-depleted stem cell transplant. The receptors stem from a boy younger than two with Wiskott-Aldrich syndrome, due to receive a stem cell transplant.

V gene TRBV5-1 combines with J gene TRBJ2-5; the match to TRBD2 covers 11 bases. V gave up 4 bases and J gave up 2 bases; unmatched junction bases: 7. Germline values: CDR1 SGHRS, CDR2 YFSETQ. There are 16 residues in the CDR3. The CDR3 here is CASSLRGTSGQETQYF. CDR3 coding DNA: TGCGCCAGCAGCCTGCGGGGGACTAGCGGTCAAGAGACCCAGTACTTC. The whole variable domain, remainder taken from reference TRBV5-1 and TRBJ2-5, is KAGVTQTPRYLIKTRGQQVTLSCSPISGHRSVSWYQQTPGQGLQFLFEYFSETQRNKGNFPGRFSGRQFSNSRSEMNVSTLELGDSALYLCASSLRGTSGQETQYFGPGTRLLVL.

V is TRBV5-1 and J is TRBJ2-7; perhaps TRBD1 as D (6 bases). V was shortened by 0 bases and J by 5 bases, with 12 bases between the two germline ends. The CDR3 is 14 residues long. The germline CDR1 and CDR2 sequences are SGHRS and YFSETQ. In nucleotides, the CDR3 is TGCGCCAGCAGCTTGGTTGCAGGGACACACGAGCAGTACTTC. Amino acids: CASSLVAGTHEQYF.

DNA for the CDR3: TGTGCCAGCACTGAGGGACAGGTTTACTACGAGCAGTACTTC. This codes for CASTEGQVYYEQYF. The chain combines TRBV12-3 or TRBV12-4 with TRBJ2-7, with 8 bases aligning to TRBD1. With 7 bases clipped from V and 3 bases from J, the junction kept 8 bases outside the gene matches. This CDR3 contains 14 residues.

V usage is TRBV27 and J usage is TRBJ1-1; D might be TRBD1 (5 bases). V was pared by 3 bases and J by 6 bases, with 11 bases between. Germline lookup yields CDR1 MNHEY and CDR2 SMNVEV (reference sequence). The CDR3 runs to 13 residues. CDR3 residues: CASSFAGTAEAFF. For the CDR3, the DNA is TGTGCCAGCAGTTTTGCTGGGACCGCTGAAGCTTTCTTT.

This chain joins TRBV19 and TRBJ1-1; no clear D. CDR1 is LNHDA, CDR2 SQIVND, per germline (reference sequence). The CDR3 loop spans 17 amino acids. Deletions cut 5 bases from V and 1 base from J, with 20 bases between. The CDR3 DNA sequence: TGTGCCAGTAGTTCATCGTGGGAAAGTCGACGGAACACTGAAGCTTTCTTT. Its protein product is CASSSSWESRRNTEAFF.

The gene calls are TRBV20-1 and TRBJ2-1, with 8 positions matching TRBD2. CDR1 and CDR2 (germline): DFQATT, SNEGSKA (reference sequence). The CDR3 totals 16 residues. The ends lost 1 base at V and 8 bases at J; junction bases unmatched: 13. The DNA for the CDR3 is TGCAGTGCTAGAGGCGGGAGAGCGGGGGCAAGATATGAGCAGTTCTTC. It yields the protein CSARGGRAGARYEQFF.

A few counts support this clonotype. The CDR3 loop reads CASSQTKPFTDTQYF. The CDR3 nucleotides read TGCGCCAGCAGCCAGACTAAACCCTTCACAGATACGCAGTATTTT. The chain employs TRBV5-1 and TRBJ2-3, with TRBD2 as a possible D gene (5 bases). V was pared by 4 bases and J by 2 bases, with 14 bases between. This CDR3 spans 15 amino acids. CDR1 SGHRS and CDR2 YFSETQ come from the germline V gene. Variable domain in full (rest from reference TRBV5-1 and TRBJ2-3): KAGVTQTPRYLIKTRGQQVTLSCSPISGHRSVSWYQQTPGQGLQFLFEYFSETQRNKGNFPGRFSGRQFSNSRSEMNVSTLELGDSALYLCASSQTKPFTDTQYFGPGTRLTVL.

In this sample, this clonotype turned up a few times. The chain joins TRBV10-3 to TRBJ2-3, with D hard to call. V was shortened by 6 bases and J by 5 bases, with 15 bases between the two germline ends. The CDR3 loop spans 14 amino acids. CDR1 is ENHRY and CDR2 is SYGVKD in the germline V gene. The CDR3 here is CAISQRQEVDTQYF. The CDR3 nucleotides read TGTGCCATCAGCCAACGCCAAGAGGTAGATACGCAGTATTTT.

This rearrangement joins TRBV10-3 to TRBJ1-1; D gene unclear. The germline gives CDR1 ENHRY, CDR2 SYGVKD. The CDR3 runs to 13 residues. V shed 8 bases and J shed 0 bases, with 10 bases lying between them. In DNA, the CDR3 is TGTGCCATCTGTCCGAAGATGAACACTGAAGCTTTCTTT. It specifies CAICPKMNTEAFF.

The CDR3 region is CASSLGGGSDTEAFF. For the CDR3, the DNA is TGCGCCAGCAGCTTGGGGGGGGGCTCGGACACTGAAGCTTTCTTT. This chain links TRBV5-1 with TRBJ1-1; a weak D match, TRBD1 (6 bases). Germline V gene sequence: CDR1 SGHRS, CDR2 YFSETQ. The CDR3 has 15 amino acids. Trimming removed 0 bases at V and 3 bases at J, with 12 bases between.

This clonotype was observed a few times. The chain joins TRBV3-1 to TRBJ2-1; 8 bases fit TRBD2. This CDR3 has 20 amino acids. The germline CDR1 and CDR2 sequences are LGHDT and YNNKEL (reference sequence). With 3 bases clipped from V and 4 bases from J, the junction kept 20 bases outside the gene matches. In DNA form, the CDR3 reads TGTGCCAGCAGCCACCGGACGGGCAGCGGGAGCATTCCCCCTTACAATGAGCAGTTCTTC. This sequence encodes CASSHRTGSGSIPPYNEQFF.

The table lists this clonotype with a few counts. The chain uses TRBV5-1 and TRBJ2-2; D call uncertain. The V gene's germline CDR1 is SGHRS and CDR2 YFSETQ. Trimming shortened V by 0 bases and J by 1 base, and 7 bases separated the two germline ends. The CDR3 covers 15 residues. The CDR3 bases are TGCGCCAGCAGCTTGGAAAGAAGGAACACCGGGGAGCTGTTTTTT. Protein: CASSLERRNTGELFF.

The chain links TRBV7-9 to TRBJ2-3; D perhaps matches TRBD2 (6 bases). The V end was cut by 1 base, the J end by 3 bases, with 11 bases between. CDR3 length: 15 residues. From germline, CDR1 is SEHNR and CDR2 FQNEAQ (reference sequence). CDR3 DNA: TGTGCCAGCAGCTTAGATGGCGGGAAGACAGATACGCAGTATTTT. Protein product: CASSLDGGKTDTQYF.

V and J are TRBV29-1 and TRBJ1-3, with D unresolved. Trimming took 5 bases from V and 4 from J, leaving 9 bases between them. The germline CDR1 and CDR2 sequences are SQVTM and ANQGSEA. This CDR3 spans 12 amino acids. DNA of the CDR3: TGCAGCGTTAGTTTCTCCGGAAACACCATATATTTT. Protein sequence: CSVSFSGNTIYF.

This chain joins TRBV6-1 and TRBJ2-5, with D hard to call. The germline gives CDR1 MNHNS, CDR2 SASEGT. The CDR3 extends over 14 amino acids. The V and J ends lost 4 bases and 1 base respectively, with 10 bases between them. In nucleotides, the CDR3 is TGTGCCAGCAGTGTAGAACGGCTCCAAGAGACCCAGTACTTC. Its protein product is CASSVERLQETQYF.

The chain couples TRBV2 to TRBJ2-1, with 11 bases matching TRBD2. V shed 8 bases and J 6 bases; nucleotides not matched to a gene: 6. Looked up from germline, CDR1 is SNHLY and CDR2 is FYNNEI. The CDR3 extends over 14 amino acids. The CDR3 DNA sequence: TGTGCCAGCGGGACTAGCGGTTCTCCCAATGAGCAGTTCTTC. Encoded protein: CASGTSGSPNEQFF.

This clonotype was seen a few times. The chain employs TRBV6-2 or TRBV6-3 and TRBJ1-5, with 7 bases fitting TRBD1. Germline-derived CDR1 and CDR2 are MNHEY and SVGEGT. The CDR3 consists of 15 residues. J gave up 4 bases and V 4 bases, and 7 bases lay outside the gene matches. CDR3 sequence reads: CASSSWDRINQPQHF. CDR3 bases: TGTGCCAGCAGTTCCTGGGACAGAATTAATCAGCCCCAGCATTTT.

The table lists this clonotype with a few counts. The chain recombines TRBV20-1 with TRBJ1-1, with D possibly matching TRBD1 (5 bases). CDR1 DFQATT and CDR2 SNEGSKA come from the germline V gene (reference sequence). The CDR3 is made up of 14 amino acids. The V end lost 3 bases, the J end lost 0 bases, and 11 bases lay between the germline ends. As DNA, the CDR3 is TGCAGTGCTAGGAAGCTAGGGGTGAACACTGAAGCTTTCTTT. It specifies CSARKLGVNTEAFF.

This clonotype has ten or more counts. V is TRBV4-1 and J is TRBJ2-7, with TRBD2 matching over 10 bases. After removal of 1 base from V and 4 bases from J, the junction contained 4 bases not matched to a gene. Germline lookup yields CDR1 MGHRA and CDR2 YSYEKL. The CDR3 covers 15 residues. The CDR3 spells CASSQVAGGFYEQYF. Here the CDR3 DNA reads TGCGCCAGCAGCCAAGTAGCGGGGGGCTTTTACGAGCAGTACTTC.

This clonotype was seen a handful of times. V usage is TRBV5-1 and J usage is TRBJ2-3; TRBD1 matches at 8 bases. CDR1 is SGHRS and CDR2 is YFSETQ in the germline V gene. Trimming at V came to 5 bases and at J to 4 bases, leaving 9 bases not matched to a gene. The CDR3 has 15 amino acids. CDR3 amino acids: CASRGLGQGADTQYF. CDR3 sequence (DNA): TGCGCCAGCAGAGGGCTTGGACAGGGTGCAGATACGCAGTATTTT.

This clonotype has just a few counts. The chain recombines TRBV4-2 with TRBJ2-1; TRBD1 agrees at 7 bases. This CDR3 spans 15 amino acids. V lost 3 bases, J lost 6 bases, and 8 bases stayed unmatched. Per the germline V gene, CDR1 is LGHNA and CDR2 is YNFKEQ. The CDR3 region has the DNA TGTGCCAGCAGCCACACCGGGACAGTTGGCAATGAGCAGTTCTTC. It translates to CASSHTGTVGNEQFF.

The CDR3 nucleotides are TGTGCCAGCAGCCGCGACCCCTACTCCTACGAGCAGTACTTC. This sequence encodes CASSRDPYSYEQYF. The chain couples TRBV7-2 to TRBJ2-7, with unresolved D. Germline values: CDR1 SGHTA, CDR2 FQGNSA. CDR3 length: 14 amino acids. V was trimmed by 5 bases and J by 0 bases, leaving 11 bases between them. Variable domain in full (rest from reference TRBV7-2 and TRBJ2-7): GAGVSQSPSNKVTEKGKDVELRCDPISGHTALYWYRQSLGQGLEFLIYFQGNSAPDKSGLPSDRFSAERTGGSVSTLTIQRTQQEDSAVYLCASSRDPYSYEQYFGPGTRLTVT.

The V and J genes are TRBV6-1 and TRBJ2-7; TRBD1 matches at 11 bases. Germline V gene data show CDR1 as MNHNS and CDR2 as SASEGT. The J segment lost 2 bases and the V segment lost 5 bases, leaving 5 bases of the junction unmatched. The CDR3 is 15 residues long. CDR3 bases: TGTGCCAGCAGTAAGCCGGGACAGGGGGCCTACGAGCAGTACTTC. Translated, it gives CASSKPGQGAYEQYF.

The chain couples TRBV6-2 or TRBV6-3 to TRBJ2-7; 11 bases line up with TRBD2. The germline V gene encodes CDR1 MNHEY and CDR2 SVGEGT. V trimming: 6 bases; J trimming: 5 bases; junction bases outside the gene matches: 9. This CDR3 spans 15 amino acids. CDR3 sequence: CASSYTSGSVNEQYF. The CDR3 DNA reads TGTGCCAGCAGCTATACTAGCGGGAGTGTGAACGAGCAGTACTTC.